A single sample is the source of the 20 T cell receptor beta chains below, sequenced in a study of cytotoxic CD8 clonotypes in ibrutinib-treated CLL. Sequenced by immunoSEQ multiplex PCR; TCRdb stores in-frame clones only, minus some. This table has about 120,000 clones, more than 55% appearing once. This material consisted of PBMCs, taken after 24 months of ibrutinib treatment. Receptor source: a human donor with chronic lymphocytic leukemia.

The chain links TRBV4-2 to TRBJ2-7; D is perhaps TRBD1 (5 bases). The germline V gene has CDR1 LGHNA and CDR2 YNFKEQ. Trimming left V 5 bases short and J 3 bases short, with 17 bases between. This CDR3 has 15 residues. The DNA of the CDR3 is TGTGCCAGCAGCACCCTGACAGAGCCCATCTACGAGCAGTACTTC. Translation gives CASSTLTEPIYEQYF.

This clone appeared once. The rearrangement joins TRBV30 to TRBJ2-1; no reliable D call. CDR3 size: 13 residues. Germline CDR1 reads GTSNPN; CDR2 reads SVGIG (reference sequence). Between the trimmed V and J ends, which lost 3 bases and 6 bases, there was a span of 12 bases. The CDR3 loop reads CAWRFSSTNEQFF. The DNA for the CDR3 is TGTGCCTGGAGATTTTCGAGCACCAATGAGCAGTTCTTC.

This clone was picked up one time. This chain uses TRBV10-1 with TRBJ1-4; D is perhaps TRBD1 (5 bases). Trimming took 2 bases from V and 5 from J, leaving 9 bases between them. This CDR3 region has 14 residues. Germline V CDR1 and CDR2: WNHNN, SYGVQD (reference sequence). The CDR3 protein is CASSEIRVNEKLFF. The CDR3 bases are TGCGCCAGCAGTGAGATCAGGGTGAATGAAAAACTGTTTTTT.

This clone was seen more than once but under ten times. V gene TRBV27 combines with J gene TRBJ1-1; no reliable D call. The V and J ends lost 5 bases and 8 bases respectively, with 18 bases between them. This CDR3 contains 14 residues. Germline V gene lookup returns CDR1 MNHEY and CDR2 SMNVEV (reference sequence). CDR3 sequence reads: CASSRWAKPEEAFF. DNA for the CDR3: TGTGCCAGCAGTCGTTGGGCAAAGCCAGAAGAAGCTTTCTTT.

The chain recombines TRBV9 with TRBJ2-7; D uncertain. The CDR3 runs 10 residues. Germline V lookup: CDR1 SGDLS, CDR2 YYNGEE. The V end was cut by 6 bases, the J end by 4 bases, with 5 bases between. CDR3 loop: CASKGYEQYF. CDR3 bases: TGTGCCAGCAAGGGATACGAGCAGTACTTC. The variable domain in full, with the rest retrieved from reference TRBV9 and TRBJ2-7, is DSGVTQTPKHLITATGQRVTLRCSPRSGDLSVYWYQQSLDQGLQFLIQYYNGEERAKGNILERFSAQQFPDLHSELNLSSLELGDSALYFCASKGYEQYFGPGTRLTVT.

This chain links TRBV29-1 with TRBJ2-7; D gene ambiguous. The CDR3 covers 12 residues. CDR1 SQVTM and CDR2 ANQGSEA come from the germline V gene. The germline V and J ends were trimmed by 4 bases and 2 bases, with 9 bases remaining between them. The chain's CDR3 is CSVGESAYEQYF. Written as DNA, the CDR3 is TGCAGCGTTGGGGAATCCGCCTACGAGCAGTACTTC.

The chain combines TRBV16 with TRBJ1-5; D remains unclear. Germline assignment: CDR1 KGHSY and CDR2 FQNENV. The ends were cut back, 2 bases at V and 7 bases at J, with 15 bases in the middle. The CDR3 runs to 15 residues. The CDR3 bases are TGTGCCAGCAGCCAAGAGATGGCAGGTGGACAGCCCCAGCATTTT. Encoded protein: CASSQEMAGGQPQHF.

The chain employs TRBV5-4 and TRBJ1-2; D not certain. Trimming removed 2 bases at V and 3 bases at J, with 8 bases between. The CDR3 runs to 13 residues. The V gene's germline CDR1 is SGHNT and CDR2 YYREEE (reference sequence). In DNA, the CDR3 is TGTGCCAGCAGCTTAGGCAGAGACTATGGCTACACCTTC. Translation gives CASSLGRDYGYTF.

Concerning this clone itself: A junction boundary mismatches the germline segment, possibly from a read error. This chain connects TRBV4-1 to TRBJ2-5; D not certain. Germline-derived CDR1 and CDR2 are MGHRA and YSYEKL. There are 15 residues in the CDR3. The CDR3, as DNA: TGCGCCAGCAGCCAAGATAGGCTCCTAGTTTGCCTTTGGAACTTC. Residues: CASSQDRLLVCLWNF.

This rearrangement joins TRBV2 to TRBJ1-1; a possible D gene is TRBD1 (5 bases). The CDR3 extends over 14 amino acids. Deletions cut 1 base from V and 5 bases from J, with 11 bases between. Germline-derived CDR1 and CDR2 are SNHLY and FYNNEI. The CDR3 coding sequence is TGTGCCAGCAGTGAAGTGGGCGGGGCAACTGAAGCTTTCTTT. Residues: CASSEVGGATEAFF.

Only a few counts were recorded for this clone. The genes are TRBV7-2 and TRBJ2-4; 11 nucleotides align to TRBD1. The V gene end was trimmed by 5 bases and the J gene end by 0 bases; junction bases not matched to a gene: 12. Germline CDR1 SGHTA, CDR2 FQGNSA. The length of the CDR3 is 19 residues. CDR3 in amino acids: CASSPLGQGASLAKNIQYF. The CDR3, as DNA: TGTGCCAGCAGCCCTCTAGGACAGGGGGCGTCACTAGCCAAAAACATTCAGTACTTC.

The J gene is TRBJ1-2, the V gene TRBV29-1, with TRBD1 identical over 10 bases. CDR3 size: 12 residues. With 7 bases clipped from V and 7 bases from J, the junction kept 6 bases outside the gene matches. In germline, CDR1 is SQVTM, CDR2 ANQGSEA. CDR3 protein: CSAGQGEVGYTF. CDR3 DNA: TGCAGCGCCGGACAGGGGGAGGTTGGCTACACCTTC. The full variable domain, rest sourced from reference TRBV29-1 and TRBJ1-2, is SAVISQKPSRDICQRGTSLTIQCQVDSQVTMMFWYRQQPGQSLTLIATANQGSEATYESGFVIDKFPISRPNLTFSTLTVSNMSPEDSSIYLCSAGQGEVGYTFGSGTRLTVV.

The chain links TRBV6-5 to TRBJ2-7; tentative D call: TRBD2 (5 bases). Germline CDR1 is MNHEY and CDR2 is SVGAGI. The CDR3 consists of 14 residues. The V gene lost 2 bases and the J gene lost 7 bases, with 15 bases spanning the gap. CDR3 region: CASSYGTGVGEQYF. The CDR3, as DNA: TGTGCCAGCAGTTACGGAACCGGGGTCGGGGAGCAGTACTTC.

In DNA form, the CDR3 reads TGCAGTGCTATAGGACAGGTTGGCTACACCTTC. This encodes CSAIGQVGYTF. The chain carries TRBV20-1 and TRBJ1-2, with TRBD1 identical over 7 bases. The germline V gene encodes CDR1 DFQATT and CDR2 SNEGSKA (reference sequence). V gave up 4 bases and J gave up 7 bases; unmatched junction bases: 3. The length of the CDR3 is 11 residues.

In this sample, this clone turned up once. V and J are TRBV18 and TRBJ2-3, with D possibly matching TRBD2 (5 bases). V lost 8 bases to trimming and J lost 0 bases, with 27 bases between them. This CDR3 has 19 amino acids. In germline, CDR1 is KGHSH, CDR2 LQKENI. The CDR3 nucleotides are TGTGCCAGCACGCACTCCCGTCTGAGGGCTACAGCCAGCACAGATACGCAGTATTTT. The encoded protein is CASTHSRLRATASTDTQYF.

J is TRBJ2-7 and V is TRBV7-3; D possibly corresponds to TRBD1 (5 bases). The CDR3 runs to 14 residues. V lost 2 bases and J 5 bases, leaving 13 bases between the germline ends. Germline lookup yields CDR1 SGHTA and CDR2 FQGTGA. The CDR3 nucleotides read TGTGCCAGCAGCTTACAAAAGGGGTCCCACGAGCAGTACTTC. This codes for CASSLQKGSHEQYF.

The gene calls are TRBV29-1 and TRBJ1-1; 9 bases align to TRBD1. The CDR3 length is 16 residues. Looked up from germline, CDR1 is SQVTM and CDR2 is ANQGSEA. Trimming at V came to 3 bases and at J to 5 bases, leaving 13 bases not matched to a gene. In DNA, the CDR3 is TGCAGCGTTGATACTACCGGACAGGGGAGAGGGACTGAAGCTTTCTTT. Translating gives CSVDTTGQGRGTEAFF.

The chain employs TRBV25-1 and TRBJ1-6; D is ambiguous. Trimming removed 10 bases at V and 5 bases at J, with 15 bases between. The V gene's germline CDR1 is MGHDK and CDR2 SYGVNS. The CDR3 spans 14 residues. The CDR3 nucleotides read TGTGCCACCTCCCCCCGGGAAAATAATTCACCCCTCCACTTT. It encodes CATSPRENNSPLHF.

This chain joins TRBV28 and TRBJ1-2, with D hard to call. Germline CDR1 MDHEN, CDR2 SYDVKM. With 3 bases removed from V and 7 bases from J, the gap between germline ends came to 12 bases. There are 13 residues in the CDR3. The DNA of the CDR3 is TGTGCCAGCAGTTTTGGCCAGTTTCGTGGCTACACCTTC. Its protein is CASSFGQFRGYTF.

The CDR3 nucleotides read TGTGCCTGGAGGCCCACAGGGCTCAGCTCCTACGAGCAGTACTTC. Translated: CAWRPTGLSSYEQYF. The V call is TRBV30, the J call TRBJ2-7; maybe TRBD1 (6 bases). The CDR3 loop spans 15 amino acids. The germline V gene encodes CDR1 GTSNPN and CDR2 SVGIG (reference sequence). V lost 3 bases to trimming and J lost 0 bases, with 15 bases between them.